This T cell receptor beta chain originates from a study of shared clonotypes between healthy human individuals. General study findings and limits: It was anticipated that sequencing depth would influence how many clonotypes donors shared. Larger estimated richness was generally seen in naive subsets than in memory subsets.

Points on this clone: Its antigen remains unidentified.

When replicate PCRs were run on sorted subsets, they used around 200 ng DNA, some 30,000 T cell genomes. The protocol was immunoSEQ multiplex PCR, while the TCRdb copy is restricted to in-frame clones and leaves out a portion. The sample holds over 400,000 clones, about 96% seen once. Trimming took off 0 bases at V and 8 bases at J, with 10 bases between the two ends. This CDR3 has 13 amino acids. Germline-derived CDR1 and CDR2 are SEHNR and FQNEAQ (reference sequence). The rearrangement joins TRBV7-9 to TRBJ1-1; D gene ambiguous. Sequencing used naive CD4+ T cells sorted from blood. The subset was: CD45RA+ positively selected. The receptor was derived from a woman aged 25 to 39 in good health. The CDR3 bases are TGTGCCAGCAGCTTAGCCGGAACGCGAGAAGCTTTCTTT. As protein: CASSLAGTREAFF.